This T cell receptor beta chain originates from a study of CD8 T cells in ankylosing spondylitis. TCRdb independently ran MiXCR on the 5' RACE reads; one entry per CDR3 protein. Among about 140,000 distinct CDR3 sequences listed, 6% to 8% were seen once. In this sample, this clonotype turned up many times. Trimming cost V 5 bases and J 9 bases, with 24 bases left between them. CDR3 length: 16 amino acids. The genes are TRBV12-3 or TRBV12-4 and TRBJ2-3; TRBD2 might be the D (7 bases). The sequenced material came from blood, either unsorted or a sorted T cell fraction (not recorded which). The source of this sequence is a female donor with ankylosing spondylitis or in good health (not recorded which). The CDR3 sequence: CASSGRGAPYAQTQYF. The CDR3 DNA reads as TGTGCCAGCAGTGGCCGGGGGGCGCCCTACGCGCAGACGCAGTATTTT.